Listed below are T cell receptor beta chains from one sample, sequenced in a study of cytomegalovirus exposure and HLA in healthy donors. The repertoire was sequenced with immunoSEQ multiplex PCR; TCRdb's copy has only in-frame clones and lacks some. The sample has 120,000 or so clones, around 90% seen once; the top ten hold approximately 2%. Sequenced material: PBMCs. The receptors were sampled from a woman under 30 in good health and CMV-seronegative. CDR3s include the opening cysteine and the closing phenylalanine or tryptophan. A D gene is named only where the DNA matches it firmly. Clone size is shown for a subset of rows, as once, few, many or a class of expanded clone.

.	.	TRBV18	TRBJ1-1	CASSPQTVNTEAFF	TGTGCCAGCTCACCTCAGACAGTGAACACTGAAGCTTTCTTT
.	TRBD2	TRBV6-1	TRBJ2-1	CASSLAGPQGEQFF	TGTGCCAGTTCGTTAGCGGGACCCCAGGGCGAGCAGTTCTTC
.	.	TRBV5-1	TRBJ1-4	CASSSTGLANEKLFF	TGCGCCAGCAGCTCTACAGGGCTAGCTAATGAAAAACTGTTTTTT
.	TRBD2	TRBV28	TRBJ2-7	CASSPGGVYEQYF	TGTGCCAGCAGTCCGGGGGGGGTCTACGAGCAGTACTTC
.	.	TRBV2	TRBJ2-1	CASSARWSSISSYNEQFF	TGTGCCAGCAGTGCCAGGTGGTCTAGCATCAGCTCCTACAATGAGCAGTTCTTC
.	.	TRBV11-3	TRBJ1-3	CASSLVAGHSGNTIYF	TGTGCCAGCAGCTTAGTCGCAGGGCACTCTGGAAACACCATATATTTT
.	TRBD1	TRBV2	TRBJ2-7	CASGKTGGQYEQYF	TGTGCCAGCGGCAAGACAGGGGGTCAATACGAGCAGTACTTC
few	TRBD1	TRBV2	TRBJ1-5	CASSRNGQGNQPQHF	TGTGCCAGCAGCCGAAACGGACAGGGCAATCAGCCCCAGCATTTT
.	TRBD2	TRBV27	TRBJ2-1	CASSSLAVLGQAQFF	TGTGCCAGCAGTTCACTAGCGGTACTCGGGCAGGCGCAGTTCTTC
.	.	TRBV29-1	TRBJ2-7	CSGLTVYEQYF	TGCAGCGGGCTTACCGTCTACGAGCAGTACTTC
.	.	TRBV11-2	TRBJ1-3	CASSFHGNTIYF	TGTGCCAGCAGCTTTCATGGAAACACCATATATTTT
.	TRBD2	TRBV7-9	TRBJ2-1	CASSLETRTSGRFLNEQFF	TGTGCCAGCAGCTTAGAAACCAGAACTAGCGGGAGGTTCCTGAATGAGCAGTTCTTC
.	.	TRBV5-4	TRBJ2-1	CASSLTQNEQFF	TGTGCCAGCAGCCTGACTCAAAATGAGCAGTTCTTC
.	.	TRBV7-8	TRBJ1-1	CASSLVGGMNTEAFF	TGTGCCAGCAGCTTAGTCGGGGGGATGAACACTGAAGCTTTCTTT
.	TRBD2	TRBV7-8	TRBJ2-3	CASSQIAGTSTDTQYF	TGTGCCAGCAGTCAAATAGCGGGAACCAGCACAGATACGCAGTATTTT
.	.	TRBV19	TRBJ1-1	CASRVNRDLEAFF	TGTGCCAGTAGAGTTAACAGGGACCTTGAAGCTTTCTTT
once	TRBD2	TRBV6-6	TRBJ2-7	CASSQLAGGGYEQYF	TGTGCCAGCAGTCAGCTAGCGGGAGGTGGGTACGAGCAGTACTTC
.	.	TRBV27	TRBJ2-1	CASSSRDLGEQFF	TGTGCCAGCAGTTCCCGCGACTTGGGTGAGCAGTTCTTC
.	.	TRBV16	TRBJ1-2	CASSQTRVDRGYTF	TGTGCCAGCAGCCAAACCAGGGTTGATCGAGGCTACACCTTC
.	TRBD2	TRBV29-1	TRBJ2-5	CSVTGGGEETQYF	TGCAGCGTGACGGGGGGGGGAGAAGAGACCCAGTACTTC
.	TRBD2	TRBV7-8	TRBJ2-5	CASSLGSYLAGGTGETQYF	TGTGCCAGCAGCTTAGGGAGTTATCTAGCGGGAGGTACGGGGGAGACCCAGTACTTC
.	.	TRBV6-1	TRBJ1-5	CASSPFRDPYQPQHF	TGTGCCAGCAGCCCCTTCCGGGATCCTTATCAGCCCCAGCATTTT
.	.	TRBV28	TRBJ1-2	CASSLARYRYTF	TGTGCCAGCAGTTTAGCGCGGTATCGCTACACCTTC
.	TRBD2	TRBV11-2	TRBJ2-7	CASSLDGSGRFGQYF	TGTGCCAGCAGCTTAGATGGTAGCGGGAGATTCGGGCAGTACTTC
.	TRBD2	TRBV7-2	TRBJ2-7	CASSFGLAGSYEQYF	TGTGCCAGCAGCTTTGGACTAGCGGGATCCTACGAGCAGTACTTC
.	TRBD2	TRBV4-2	TRBJ2-5	CASSQAKAGGPITGETQYF	TGTGCCAGCAGCCAAGCGAAAGCGGGAGGGCCAATCACCGGGGAGACCCAGTACTTC
.	TRBD1	TRBV13	TRBJ2-3	CASSLDRGGQTDTQYF	TGTGCCAGCAGCTTGGACAGGGGAGGGCAAACAGATACGCAGTATTTT
.	TRBD2	TRBV4-1	TRBJ2-1	CASSHRIAGGKYNEQFF	TGCGCCAGCAGCCATAGGATAGCGGGAGGAAAATACAATGAGCAGTTCTTC
.	TRBD1	TRBV13	TRBJ2-7	CASSPSRQGSYEQYF	TGTGCCAGCAGCCCGAGTCGACAGGGGTCCTACGAGCAGTACTTC
few	.	TRBV5-5	TRBJ2-7	CASTRGLGEQYF	TGTGCCAGCACCCGGGGTCTGGGGGAGCAGTACTTC
.	.	TRBV19	TRBJ2-7	CASSIVNRDYEQYF	TGTGCCAGTAGTATAGTCAACAGAGATTACGAGCAGTACTTC
.	TRBD1	TRBV28	TRBJ1-5	CASSPDRGRNQPQHF	TGTGCCAGCAGCCCGGACAGGGGACGGAATCAGCCCCAGCATTTT
.	TRBD2	TRBV5-1	TRBJ2-1	CASRMGTSGRAGYNEQFF	TGCGCCAGCCGCATGGGGACTAGCGGGAGGGCGGGGTACAATGAGCAGTTCTTC
.	.	TRBV6-5	TRBJ2-7	CASSYSATDYEQYF	TGTGCCAGCAGTTACTCGGCGACAGACTACGAGCAGTACTTC
.	TRBD1	TRBV7-9	TRBJ1-2	CASSSRTGGFYGYTF	TGTGCCAGCAGCTCTAGGACAGGGGGCTTCTATGGCTACACCTTC
.	TRBD1	TRBV4-1	TRBJ2-7	CASSLTGAPTYEQYF	TGCGCCAGCAGCCTAACAGGGGCCCCGACCTACGAGCAGTACTTC
.	TRBD2	TRBV28	TRBJ2-1	CASSWIAGRSYNEQFF	TGTGCCAGCAGTTGGATAGCGGGAAGATCCTACAATGAGCAGTTCTTC
.	TRBD2	TRBV19	TRBJ2-3	CASSIRLAGVITDTQYF	TGTGCCAGTAGTATAAGACTAGCGGGAGTGATCACAGATACGCAGTATTTT
.	TRBD2	TRBV5-4	TRBJ2-1	CASSLEREGYNEQFF	TGTGCCAGCAGCTTGGAGCGGGAGGGTTACAATGAGCAGTTCTTC
.	TRBD2	TRBV19	TRBJ2-1	CASSTAGGSYNEQFF	TGTGCCAGTAGTACCGCTGGCGGGAGTTACAATGAGCAGTTCTTC
.	.	TRBV25-1	TRBJ2-1	CASSEYVDEQFF	TGTGCCAGCAGTGAATATGTCGATGAGCAGTTCTTC